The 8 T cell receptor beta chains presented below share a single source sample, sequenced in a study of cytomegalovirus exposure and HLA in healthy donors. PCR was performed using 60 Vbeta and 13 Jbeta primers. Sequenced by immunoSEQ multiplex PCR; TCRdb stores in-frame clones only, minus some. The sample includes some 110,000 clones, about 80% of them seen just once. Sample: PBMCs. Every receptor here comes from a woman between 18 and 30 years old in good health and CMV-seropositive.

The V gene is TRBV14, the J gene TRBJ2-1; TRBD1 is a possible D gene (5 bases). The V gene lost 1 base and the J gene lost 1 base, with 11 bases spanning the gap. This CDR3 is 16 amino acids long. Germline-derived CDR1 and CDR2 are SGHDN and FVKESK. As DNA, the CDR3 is TGTGCCAGCAGCCAAGGTGTCAGGGAATCCTACAATGAGCAGTTCTTC. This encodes CASSQGVRESYNEQFF. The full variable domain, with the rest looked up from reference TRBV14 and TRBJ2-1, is EAGVTQFPSHSVIEKGQTVTLRCDPISGHDNLYWYRRVMGKEIKFLLHFVKESKQDESGMPNNRFLAERTGGTYSTLKVQPAELEDSGVYFCASSQGVRESYNEQFFGPGTRLTVL.

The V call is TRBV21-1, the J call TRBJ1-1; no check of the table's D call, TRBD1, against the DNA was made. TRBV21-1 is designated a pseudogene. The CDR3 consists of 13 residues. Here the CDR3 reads CASGDRGRTEAFF. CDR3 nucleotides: TGTGCCAGCGGTGACAGGGGACGGACTGAAGCTTTCTTT.

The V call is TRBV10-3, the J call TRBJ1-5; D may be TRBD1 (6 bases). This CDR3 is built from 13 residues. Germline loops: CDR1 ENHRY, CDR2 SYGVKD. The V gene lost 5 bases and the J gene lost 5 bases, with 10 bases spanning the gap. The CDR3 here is CAISIRGDQPQHF. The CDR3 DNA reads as TGTGCCATCAGTATCAGGGGCGATCAGCCCCAGCATTTT.

The CDR3 loop reads CASSLNGQGNTEAFF. In DNA form, the CDR3 reads TGTGCCAGCAGCTTAAATGGCCAGGGAAACACTGAAGCTTTCTTT. The genes are TRBV7-3 and TRBJ1-1; D perhaps matches TRBD1 (5 bases). The CDR3 runs to 15 residues. Germline V lookup: CDR1 SGHTA, CDR2 FQGTGA. V lost 1 base, J lost 2 bases, and 11 bases lay in between.

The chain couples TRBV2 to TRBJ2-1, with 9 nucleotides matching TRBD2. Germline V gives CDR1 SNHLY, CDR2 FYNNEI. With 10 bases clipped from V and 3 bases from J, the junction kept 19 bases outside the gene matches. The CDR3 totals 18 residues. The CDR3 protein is CATFSSGVAGDYYNEQFF. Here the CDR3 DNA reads TGTGCCACCTTTTCCTCGGGGGTAGCGGGAGACTACTACAATGAGCAGTTCTTC.

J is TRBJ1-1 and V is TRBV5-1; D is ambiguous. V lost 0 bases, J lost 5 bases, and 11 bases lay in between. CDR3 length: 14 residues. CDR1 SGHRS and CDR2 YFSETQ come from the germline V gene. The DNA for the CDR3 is TGCGCCAGCAGCTTGGATGACGGGGTAACTGAAGCTTTCTTT. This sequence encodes CASSLDDGVTEAFF.

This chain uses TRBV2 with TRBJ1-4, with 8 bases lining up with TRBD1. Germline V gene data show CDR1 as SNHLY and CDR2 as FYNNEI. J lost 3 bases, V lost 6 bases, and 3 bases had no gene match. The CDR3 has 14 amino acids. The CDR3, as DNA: TGTGCCAGCAGCTGGGACAGGCCTAATGAAAAACTGTTTTTT. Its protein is CASSWDRPNEKLFF.

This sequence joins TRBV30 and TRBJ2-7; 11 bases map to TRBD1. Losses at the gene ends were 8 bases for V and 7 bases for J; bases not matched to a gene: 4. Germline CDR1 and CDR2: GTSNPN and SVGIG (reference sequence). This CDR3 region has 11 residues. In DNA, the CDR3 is TGTGCCGGGGACAGGGGGGGTGAGCAGTACTTC. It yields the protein CAGDRGGEQYF.